This T cell receptor (beta chain) was retrieved from a study of blood T cell repertoires in COVID-19. Study details: Sources were T cells, B-cell-depleted T cells, or PBMCs; the material itself was cDNA or gDNA.

V was cut by 0 bases and J by 0 bases, with 10 bases left in between. In germline, CDR1 is SGHRS, CDR2 YFSETQ. The CDR3 runs 16 residues. Per the original methods: Amplification of reference gene primers was used by the study to estimate nucleated cell counts. The assay was immunoSEQ multiplex PCR, and TCRdb's table has in-frame clones only and misses some. The D gene and trimming were derived from the DNA, and the V and J assignments and clone size from that table. The table shows under 300,000 clones, with 88% occurring only once. The clonotype was recovered from a woman aged 30 to 39 with acute or convalescent COVID-19. The rearrangement links TRBV5-1 to TRBJ2-1, with TRBD2 as a possible D gene (6 bases). The sample comprised peripheral blood. The CDR3: CASSLGTSSSYNEQFF. The DNA for the CDR3 is TGCGCCAGCAGCTTGGGTACTAGCTCCTCCTACAATGAGCAGTTCTTC.